A single sample is the source of the 32 T cell receptor beta chains below, sequenced in a study of cytomegalovirus exposure and HLA in healthy donors. Vbeta (60) and Jbeta (13) primers were used in the PCR. Some clones are missing from TCRdb's copy, which holds only in-frame ones; the method was immunoSEQ multiplex PCR. The sample yields 75,000 to 90,000 clones, 70% to 80% seen once. Sequenced input: PBMCs. All receptors derive from a middle-aged man in good health and CMV-seronegative.

DNA for the CDR3: TGTGCCAGCAGTTACCACGGGGGTGGGGAGACCCAGTACTTC. Translating it yields CASSYHGGGETQYF. This chain links TRBV6-5 with TRBJ2-5; TRBD2 is a possible D gene (6 bases). Germline values: CDR1 MNHEY, CDR2 SVGAGI. The CDR3 is 14 residues long. Trimming removed 2 bases from V and 5 bases from J, with 12 bases in between.

V usage is TRBV2 and J usage is TRBJ2-2; 11 positions agree with TRBD2. Germline CDR1 reads SNHLY; CDR2 reads FYNNEI. V dropped 7 bases and J dropped 5; count of bases not matched to a gene: 12. The CDR3 totals 17 residues. The CDR3 sequence: CASIGTSGGRGTGELFF. The CDR3 DNA sequence: TGTGCCAGCATTGGAACTAGCGGGGGCCGAGGGACCGGGGAGCTGTTTTTT.

There are a few counts of this clone. The rearrangement joins TRBV4-3 to TRBJ2-6, with 7 bases that match TRBD2. Germline V gene lookup returns CDR1 LGHNA and CDR2 YSLEER. There are 16 residues in the CDR3. Trimming took 0 bases from V and 2 from J; bases not matched to a gene: 1. The DNA for the CDR3 is TGCGCCAGCAGCCAAGATGCGGGAGCTGGGGCCAACGTCCTGACTTTC. It translates to CASSQDAGAGANVLTF.

V usage is TRBV5-1 and J usage is TRBJ1-1; D possibly corresponds to TRBD1 (6 bases). Trimming took 4 bases from V and 0 from J, leaving 13 bases between them. The CDR3 runs to 15 residues. Germline V CDR1 and CDR2: SGHRS, YFSETQ. CDR3 region: CASSAMDSLNTEAFF. For the CDR3, the DNA is TGCGCCAGCAGCGCTATGGACAGTTTGAACACTGAAGCTTTCTTT.

Concerning this clone itself: The junction differs from germline at one of its ends, possibly a read error. The chain has TRBV2 and TRBJ1-6; D is uncertain. The CDR3 loop spans 14 amino acids. The V gene's germline CDR1 is SNHLY and CDR2 FYNNEI. The CDR3 DNA reads as TGTGCCAGCAATGAAAGGATGGGCAATTCACCCCTCCACTTT. Its translation: CASNERMGNSPLHF.

The CDR3 region is CASSSTGVKGIPFF. The CDR3 DNA reads as TGTGCCAGCAGTTCCACGGGGGTCAAGGGTATACCTTTCTTT. The chain links TRBV27 to TRBJ1-1, with D possibly being TRBD1 (5 bases). Trimming cost V 4 bases and J 12 bases, with 21 bases left between them. The length of the CDR3 is 14 residues. Germline V gives CDR1 MNHEY, CDR2 SMNVEV (reference sequence).

The V call is TRBV6-5, the J call TRBJ1-5; D uncertain. The V gene's germline CDR1 is MNHEY and CDR2 SVGAGI. The CDR3 length is 12 residues. V was trimmed by 4 bases and J by 9 bases, leaving 10 bases between them. The CDR3 protein is CASSSPGAPQHF. In nucleotides, the CDR3 is TGTGCCAGCAGTTCCCCGGGAGCGCCCCAGCATTTT.

V is TRBV11-2 and J is TRBJ2-3; D gene unclear. The CDR3 runs 12 residues. V dropped 3 bases and J dropped 4 bases, with 5 bases sitting between them. CDR1 is SGHAT, CDR2 FQNNGV, per germline. CDR3: CASSFVADTQYF. CDR3 DNA sequence: TGTGCCAGCAGCTTTGTAGCAGATACGCAGTATTTT.

The chain has TRBV9 and TRBJ2-7; possibly TRBD2 for D (6 bases). The CDR3 is made up of 16 amino acids. The ends were cut back, 0 bases at V and 2 bases at J, with 15 bases in the middle. Germline CDR1 is SGDLS and CDR2 is YYNGEE. CDR3 coding DNA: TGTGCCAGCAGCGTAGGTGGTCTTAGCGGTCCCTACGAGCAGTACTTC. Translated: CASSVGGLSGPYEQYF.

The chain is built from TRBV12-2 and TRBJ2-3; TRBD2, as called in the table, went unchecked against the DNA. TRBV12-2 is a pseudogene. There are 15 residues in the CDR3. The CDR3 DNA sequence: TGTGCAAGTCGCTTGAGTTCGGGTACCCCAGATACGCAGTATTTT. Protein sequence: CASRLSSGTPDTQYF.

This rearrangement joins TRBV9 to TRBJ2-3, with 7 bases identical to TRBD2. With V trimmed by 4 bases and J by 4 bases, 12 bases remained unmatched. The CDR3 covers 16 residues. Germline CDR1 is SGDLS and CDR2 is YYNGEE. The CDR3: CASSSRGRGESDTQYF. The CDR3 DNA is TGTGCCAGCAGCTCCCGCGGCCGGGGGGAATCAGATACGCAGTATTTT.

The chain recombines TRBV5-6 with TRBJ2-7; perhaps TRBD1 as D (5 bases). The CDR3 contains 13 residues. V lost 2 bases and J 4 bases, leaving 10 bases between the germline ends. Germline values: CDR1 SGHDT, CDR2 YYEEEE. This chain's CDR3 is CASSFQDTYEQYF. CDR3 coding DNA: TGTGCCAGCAGCTTCCAGGACACATACGAGCAGTACTTC.

This chain links TRBV28 with TRBJ1-2; 10 bases match TRBD1. The germline V gene encodes CDR1 MDHEN and CDR2 SYDVKM. Trimming at V came to 6 bases and at J to 5 bases, leaving 9 bases not matched to a gene. The CDR3 runs to 15 residues. The CDR3 reads CASSVYGTGEYGYTF. For the CDR3, the DNA is TGTGCCAGCAGCGTGTACGGGACAGGGGAATATGGCTACACCTTC.

The V gene is TRBV11-2, the J gene TRBJ1-2, with 11 bases that match TRBD1. CDR1 and CDR2 (germline): SGHAT, FQNNGV. The CDR3 is made up of 16 amino acids. Trimming took 1 base from V and 4 from J; bases not matched to a gene: 5. The CDR3 DNA sequence: TGTGCCAGCAGCTTAGCTCCGGGACAGGGGGTCTATGGCTACACCTTC. Translating it yields CASSLAPGQGVYGYTF.

V usage is TRBV29-1 and J usage is TRBJ2-7; 7 bases agree with TRBD1. Germline V gene data show CDR1 as SQVTM and CDR2 as ANQGSEA. V gave up 1 base and J gave up 3 bases; unmatched junction bases: 3. The CDR3 loop spans 13 amino acids. The CDR3 DNA follows: TGCAGCGTTGAAGTCGCAGGGGGCTACGAGCAGTACTTC. The encoded protein is CSVEVAGGYEQYF.

V is TRBV4-1 and J is TRBJ1-4; D perhaps matches TRBD1 (6 bases). V gave up 1 base and J gave up 6 bases, with 12 bases separating them. Germline V gene sequence: CDR1 MGHRA, CDR2 YSYEKL. The CDR3 is made up of 15 amino acids. This chain's CDR3 is CASSQVGTSDEKLFF. CDR3 sequence (DNA): TGCGCCAGCAGCCAAGTTGGGACATCGGATGAAAAACTGTTTTTT.

V is TRBV19 and J is TRBJ2-1; the D gene is possibly TRBD1 (5 bases). Germline CDR1 reads LNHDA; CDR2 reads SQIVND (reference sequence). V shed 7 bases and J shed 0 bases, with 10 bases lying between them. The CDR3 runs to 14 residues. The CDR3 region has the DNA TGTGCCAGTACTCGTGACAGCTCCTACAATGAGCAGTTCTTC. Amino acids: CASTRDSSYNEQFF.

J is TRBJ1-5 and V is TRBV2; TRBD1 is a possible D gene (6 bases). Germline assignment: CDR1 SNHLY and CDR2 FYNNEI. This CDR3 spans 13 amino acids. V shed 6 bases and J shed 4 bases, with 10 bases lying between them. Written as DNA, the CDR3 is TGTGCCAGCAGCGGGACACTTAATCAGCCCCAGCATTTT. This gives the protein CASSGTLNQPQHF.

CDR3 sequence: CASSTRSGTSSAYEQYF. CDR3 bases: TGTGCCAGCAGCACACGATCCGGGACTAGCTCGGCCTACGAGCAGTACTTC. The chain is built from TRBV7-6 and TRBJ2-7; the match to TRBD2 covers 9 bases. Looked up from germline, CDR1 is SGHVS and CDR2 is FNYEAQ. The CDR3 runs to 17 residues. After removal of 5 bases from V and 2 bases from J, the junction contained 13 bases not matched to a gene.

The sample holds a few counts of this clone. The rearrangement uses TRBV4-1 and TRBJ1-1; D unclear. In germline, CDR1 is MGHRA, CDR2 YSYEKL. CDR3 length: 13 residues. V was trimmed by 4 bases and J by 3 bases, leaving 9 bases between them. The CDR3 DNA follows: TGCGCCAGCAGCCCGAGGGAAGACACTGAAGCTTTCTTT. It codes for CASSPREDTEAFF.

This clone has just a few counts. The chain couples TRBV5-1 to TRBJ1-6; 7 nucleotides match TRBD1. The CDR3 is made up of 15 amino acids. CDR1 is SGHRS and CDR2 is YFSETQ in the germline V gene. Trimming took 0 bases from V and 10 from J; bases not matched to a gene: 7. As DNA, the CDR3 is TGCGCCAGCAGCTTGGGGACAGGCCAAGGGTCACCCCTCCACTTT. Encoded protein: CASSLGTGQGSPLHF.

The genes are TRBV10-1 and TRBJ1-1; D is uncertain. The CDR3 length is 13 residues. Trimming cost V 2 bases and J 4 bases, with 8 bases left between them. Germline lookup yields CDR1 WNHNN and CDR2 SYGVQD (reference sequence). The CDR3 region has the DNA TGCGCCAGCAGTGAGCAGGAGGGCACTGAAGCTTTCTTT. Translating gives CASSEQEGTEAFF.

This clone has more than one count but fewer than ten. The rearrangement links TRBV5-4 to TRBJ2-7; D remains ambiguous. The CDR3 is 11 residues long. Germline V CDR1 and CDR2: SGHNT, YYREEE (reference sequence). Between the trimmed V and J ends, which lost 2 bases and 4 bases, there was a span of 4 bases. The CDR3 protein is CASSFGYEQYF. The CDR3 nucleotides are TGTGCCAGCAGCTTCGGGTACGAGCAGTACTTC.

The chain joins TRBV10-3 to TRBJ2-5, with D unclear. Germline V gene lookup returns CDR1 ENHRY and CDR2 SYGVKD. The V gene lost 4 bases and the J gene lost 1 base, with 7 bases spanning the gap. The CDR3 contains 13 residues. CDR3 sequence: CAISAGLQETQYF. The CDR3 DNA reads TGTGCCATCAGTGCTGGGCTCCAAGAGACCCAGTACTTC.

The gene calls are TRBV28 and TRBJ2-5; TRBD2 might be the D (6 bases). The CDR3 contains 17 residues. Trimming stripped 3 bases from V and 5 bases from J, with 22 bases between. Germline V gene data show CDR1 as MDHEN and CDR2 as SYDVKM. CDR3 sequence reads: CASSLQAPGERSETQYF. CDR3 DNA sequence: TGTGCCAGCAGTTTGCAGGCCCCGGGGGAGAGGTCGGAGACCCAGTACTTC.

The table lists this clone with a few counts. J is TRBJ2-7 and V is TRBV2; maybe TRBD1 (5 bases). V shed 5 bases and J shed 7 bases, with 18 bases lying between them. The CDR3 sequence is 14 residues long. In germline, CDR1 is SNHLY, CDR2 FYNNEI. CDR3 amino acids: CASSPVQGIGEQYF. CDR3 in DNA: TGTGCCAGCAGTCCGGTGCAGGGCATAGGGGAGCAGTACTTC.

The chain combines TRBV7-9 with TRBJ2-7, with 8 bases identical to TRBD1. The CDR3 runs 16 residues. Germline-derived CDR1 and CDR2 are SEHNR and FQNEAQ (reference sequence). With 3 bases clipped from V and 7 bases from J, the junction kept 14 bases outside the gene matches. The CDR3 DNA sequence: TGTGCCAGCAGCTTTCAGGGGGCGGGCGACTCGGGGGAGCAGTACTTC. It yields the protein CASSFQGAGDSGEQYF.

As to this clone: Other DNA sequences from this sample encode an identical CDR3 as well. J is TRBJ2-5 and V is TRBV5-1; TRBD2 agrees at 14 bases. The V segment lost 4 bases and the J segment 5 bases; nucleotides outside the gene matches: 7. Looked up from germline, CDR1 is SGHRS and CDR2 is YFSETQ. CDR3 size: 16 residues. The CDR3 loop is CASSPGLAGGQETQYF. The CDR3 nucleotides are TGCGCCAGCAGCCCTGGACTAGCGGGGGGTCAGGAGACCCAGTACTTC.

The chain joins TRBV27 to TRBJ2-3; D ambiguous. The V end lost 3 bases, the J end lost 0 bases, and 13 bases lay between the germline ends. The germline gives CDR1 MNHEY, CDR2 SMNVEV (reference sequence). The CDR3 contains 16 residues. The CDR3 DNA reads as TGTGCCAGCAGTTTTTTACGGCAGACTAGCACAGATACGCAGTATTTT. This encodes CASSFLRQTSTDTQYF.

This chain links TRBV5-1 with TRBJ2-7; a possible D gene is TRBD1 (6 bases). V dropped 4 bases and J dropped 3 bases, with 8 bases sitting between them. CDR3 length equals 12 residues. Germline V gives CDR1 SGHRS, CDR2 YFSETQ. DNA for the CDR3: TGCGCCAGCAGCCGGACAGTCTACGAGCAGTACTTC. Translation gives CASSRTVYEQYF.

CDR3 region: CASTQGAAGGPRETQYF. CDR3 nucleotide sequence: TGTGCCAGCACTCAGGGGGCAGCGGGGGGGCCCCGGGAGACCCAGTACTTC. The genes are TRBV7-2 and TRBJ2-5, with 10 bases fitting TRBD2. Germline-derived CDR1 and CDR2 are SGHTA and FQGNSA. The CDR3 is 17 residues long. V shed 7 bases and J 5 bases; nucleotides not matched to a gene: 16.

The chain is built from TRBV29-1 and TRBJ2-7; D might be TRBD2 (7 bases). The CDR3 spans 13 residues. V was trimmed by 2 bases and J by 7 bases, leaving 15 bases between them. Germline loops: CDR1 SQVTM, CDR2 ANQGSEA. In DNA, the CDR3 is TGCAGCGTTGAATCGGCGGGGGCTGGGGAGCAGTACTTC. Translating it yields CSVESAGAGEQYF.